These 17 T cell receptor beta chains were sequenced from one sample in a study of blood T cells in healthy people across ages. Using a J-beta primer mix together with a sample-barcoded 5' primer, a second PCR was run for about 6 to 12 cycles. Via MiXCR, TCRdb re-called the 5' RACE reads, giving one row per CDR3 protein. The sample includes 550,000 to 700,000 distinct CDR3 sequences, approximately 27% of them seen just once. The specimen was blood. The receptors come from a woman between 65 and 79 years old in good health.

This sequence joins TRBV7-2 and TRBJ2-7, with D maybe TRBD2 (5 bases). Between the trimmed V and J ends, which lost 2 bases and 9 bases, there was a span of 23 bases. The CDR3 length is 16 residues. The germline gives CDR1 SGHTA, CDR2 FQGNSA. The CDR3 DNA reads as TGTGCCAGCAGCTTACCGTTTCGGACTGAGAACGAATCGCAGTACTTC. Protein sequence: CASSLPFRTENESQYF.

The chain carries TRBV20-1 and TRBJ1-5, with D maybe TRBD1 (6 bases). Deletions cut 0 bases from V and 4 bases from J, with 10 bases between. Germline CDR1 reads DFQATT; CDR2 reads SNEGSKA (reference sequence). The CDR3 spans 14 residues. CDR3 sequence reads: CSARDPGTNQPQHF. DNA of the CDR3: TGCAGTGCTAGAGACCCCGGGACAAATCAGCCCCAGCATTTT.

The sample holds a few counts of this clonotype. As DNA, the CDR3 is TGTGCCAGCAGTTACTCGAGTAGCGGGGGCAAACTGGATACGCAGTATTTT. Translating it yields CASSYSSSGGKLDTQYF. V usage is TRBV6-5 and J usage is TRBJ2-3, with 9 positions matching TRBD2. V shed 0 bases, J shed 6 bases, and the junction held 10 bases outside the gene matches. CDR3 size: 17 residues. From germline, CDR1 is MNHEY and CDR2 SVGAGI.

This clonotype has more than one count but fewer than ten. The chain is built from TRBV29-1 and TRBJ1-2; D is unresolved. Germline values: CDR1 SQVTM, CDR2 ANQGSEA. Trimming cost V 7 bases and J 4 bases, with 10 bases left between them. This CDR3 is 11 amino acids long. CDR3 residues: CSAAELYGYTF. In nucleotides, the CDR3 is TGCAGCGCGGCTGAACTCTATGGCTACACCTTC.

The chain carries TRBV7-8 and TRBJ2-5, with D possibly being TRBD2 (6 bases). The J call may be incorrect, as the DNA end agrees better with TRBJ2-7. Germline loops: CDR1 SGHVS, CDR2 FQNEAQ. The CDR3 spans 16 residues. CDR3 residues: CASSLVSKAGGYEQYF. CDR3 nucleotides: TGTGCCAGCAGCTTAGTTTCCAAAGCGGGCGGTTACGAGCAGTACTTC.

This clonotype has a handful of counts. This CDR3 is CASSFYLASGYTF. The CDR3, as DNA: TGTGCCAGCAGCTTCTACCTAGCGAGCGGCTACACCTTC. The chain combines TRBV7-9 with TRBJ1-2; D is unclear. The germline CDR1 and CDR2 sequences are SEHNR and FQNEAQ (reference sequence). V was trimmed by 3 bases and J by 8 bases, leaving 13 bases between them. CDR3 size: 13 residues.

The rearrangement links TRBV18 to TRBJ2-5; TRBD2 aligns across 8 bases. The CDR3 length is 16 residues. J lost 1 base, V lost 3 bases, and 7 bases had no gene match. Germline-derived CDR1 and CDR2 are KGHSH and LQKENI. The CDR3 region is CASSPGVAGGQETQYF. The CDR3 region has the DNA TGTGCCAGCTCACCGGGAGTTGCGGGGGGCCAAGAGACCCAGTACTTC.

This clonotype was observed at least ten times. The rearrangement uses TRBV20-1 and TRBJ1-1; the match to TRBD1 covers 7 bases. V was clipped by 3 bases and J by 7 bases; unmatched bases: 2. Per germline, CDR1 DFQATT and CDR2 SNEGSKA (reference sequence). This CDR3 spans 11 amino acids. The CDR3 is CSASWDSEAFF. In nucleotides, the CDR3 is TGCAGTGCTAGCTGGGACAGTGAAGCTTTCTTT.

The chain combines TRBV21-1 with TRBJ1-4. TRBV21-1 is deemed a pseudogene. The length of the CDR3 is 14 residues. CDR3 nucleotides: TGTGCCAGCAGCAAAGCGGCCGTAGGGGAAAAACTGTTTTTT. Translated: CASSKAAVGEKLFF.

This rearrangement joins TRBV7-9 to TRBJ2-5; D unclear. CDR3 length: 16 amino acids. Germline values: CDR1 SEHNR, CDR2 FQNEAQ (reference sequence). V gave up 1 base and J gave up 5 bases, with 17 bases separating them. This CDR3 reads CASSLEVIPRRETQYF. The CDR3 bases are TGTGCCAGCAGCTTAGAAGTAATACCCCGGCGGGAGACCCAGTACTTC.

The chain carries TRBV5-1 and TRBJ1-1; D gene ambiguous. Per the germline V gene, CDR1 is SGHRS and CDR2 is YFSETQ. V dropped 4 bases and J dropped 4 bases, with 14 bases sitting between them. The length of the CDR3 is 14 residues. CDR3 loop: CASSGSMGGTEAFF. The CDR3, as DNA: TGCGCCAGCAGCGGGAGTATGGGAGGCACTGAAGCTTTCTTT. Looking up the rest from reference TRBV5-1 and TRBJ1-1 gives the full variable domain: KAGVTQTPRYLIKTRGQQVTLSCSPISGHRSVSWYQQTPGQGLQFLFEYFSETQRNKGNFPGRFSGRQFSNSRSEMNVSTLELGDSALYLCASSGSMGGTEAFFGQGTRLTVV.

This clonotype was counted only a few times. V is TRBV3-1 and J is TRBJ2-3; TRBD2 matches 7 bases. This CDR3 has 15 residues. V lost 5 bases, J lost 4 bases, and 9 bases stayed unmatched. The germline V gene encodes CDR1 LGHDT and CDR2 YNNKEL (reference sequence). For the CDR3, the DNA is TGTGCCAGCAGCGGCCGAAGCGGGGTCGCAGATACGCAGTATTTT. This sequence encodes CASSGRSGVADTQYF.

This chain joins TRBV24-1 and TRBJ2-1, with D perhaps matching TRBD2 (6 bases). CDR3 length equals 14 residues. Trimming pared 5 bases from V and 6 bases from J, leaving 13 bases between. Germline V lookup: CDR1 KGHDR, CDR2 SFDVKD. The CDR3 DNA is TGTGCCACCAGTGCTGCGGGGCCCTTCAATGAGCAGTTCTTC. Amino acid sequence: CATSAAGPFNEQFF.

A few counts support this clonotype. An end of the junction does not agree with germline; a read error may underlie this. The chain's CDR3 is CASSLATAGQRIF. In DNA, the CDR3 is TGCGCCAGCAGCTTAGCTACTGCGGGACAGAGGATTTTT. The rearrangement joins TRBV7-9 to TRBJ2-2; possibly TRBD1 for D (7 bases). The CDR3 contains 13 residues. Germline V gene lookup returns CDR1 SEHNR and CDR2 FQNEAQ (reference sequence).

This rearrangement joins TRBV20-1 to TRBJ2-7, with D possibly being TRBD1 (7 bases). The V end was cut by 6 bases, the J end by 6 bases, with 18 bases between. Germline V lookup: CDR1 DFQATT, CDR2 SNEGSKA (reference sequence). This CDR3 spans 13 amino acids. The CDR3 region is CSATQGGSSEQYF. CDR3 nucleotides: TGCAGTGCAACCCAGGGGGGAAGTTCCGAGCAGTACTTC.

This clonotype came up once. This chain links TRBV7-2 with TRBJ1-4; D is possibly TRBD1 (5 bases). The CDR3 runs 15 residues. V was cut by 2 bases and J by 7 bases, with 14 bases left in between. Looked up from germline, CDR1 is SGHTA and CDR2 is FQGNSA. CDR3 sequence reads: CASSLLPGGSEKLFF. CDR3 coding DNA: TGTGCCAGCAGCTTACTTCCTGGGGGGAGTGAAAAACTGTTTTTT.

This clonotype was picked up a small number of times. This rearrangement joins TRBV18 to TRBJ1-2; D ambiguous. With 3 bases removed from V and 6 bases from J, the gap between germline ends came to 14 bases. Germline CDR1 reads KGHSH; CDR2 reads LQKENI. This CDR3 has 14 residues. The CDR3 nucleotides read TGTGCCAGCTCACCGGCGGTCGCCTCGCATGGCTACACCTTC. As protein: CASSPAVASHGYTF.